The 25 T cell receptor beta chains below all came from one sample that was sequenced in a study of blood T cell repertoires in COVID-19. The table came from immunoSEQ multiplex PCR; TCRdb's copy has only in-frame clones and leaves some out. The profile shows about 53,000 clones, 80% to 90% of them singletons. Material for sequencing was peripheral blood. These receptors originate from a man aged 45 to 65 with acute or convalescent COVID-19.

The genes are TRBV5-1 and TRBJ2-2, with D possibly being TRBD2 (6 bases). The germline V gene has CDR1 SGHRS and CDR2 YFSETQ. CDR3 length: 15 amino acids. Trimming pared 4 bases from V and 1 base from J, leaving 11 bases between. CDR3 sequence reads: CASSPGTENTGELFF. Here the CDR3 DNA reads TGCGCCAGCAGCCCCGGGACTGAGAACACCGGGGAGCTGTTTTTT.

The rearrangement uses TRBV24-1 and TRBJ2-7; TRBD1 agrees at 7 bases. This CDR3 is built from 15 residues. V was clipped by 5 bases and J by 2 bases; unmatched bases: 8. Germline loops: CDR1 KGHDR, CDR2 SFDVKD. The CDR3 loop reads CATSGDRASAYEQYF. CDR3 bases: TGTGCCACCAGTGGAGACAGGGCCTCTGCCTACGAGCAGTACTTC.

The genes are TRBV24-1 and TRBJ1-5; TRBD1 matches at 7 bases. Looked up from germline, CDR1 is KGHDR and CDR2 is SFDVKD. V lost 3 bases, J lost 1 base, and 8 bases stayed unmatched. The CDR3 is 17 amino acids. CDR3 nucleotides: TGTGCCACCAGTGATACCTCGGTCAGGGGGAGCAATCAGCCCCAGCATTTT. Translated, it gives CATSDTSVRGSNQPQHF.

This rearrangement joins TRBV24-1 to TRBJ1-2, with TRBD1 matching over 8 bases. This CDR3 region has 14 residues. Germline V gives CDR1 KGHDR, CDR2 SFDVKD. V shed 4 bases and J 8 bases; nucleotides not matched to a gene: 8. CDR3 in DNA: TGTGCCACCAGTGACCCGACAGGGGCCGCGGGCTACACCTTC. The encoded protein is CATSDPTGAAGYTF.

The sample holds a few counts of this clone. The V and J genes are TRBV19 and TRBJ2-7; a weak D match, TRBD2 (6 bases). Per germline, CDR1 LNHDA and CDR2 SQIVND (reference sequence). The CDR3 consists of 15 residues. The V gene lost 7 bases and the J gene lost 3 bases, with 19 bases spanning the gap. CDR3 nucleotide sequence: TGTGCCAGTACCCCCTCCCGGCAGGGAGGCTACGAGCAGTACTTC. The encoded protein is CASTPSRQGGYEQYF.

The J gene is TRBJ2-7, the V gene TRBV15; 11 bases are shared with TRBD2. Trimming removed 5 bases from V and 2 bases from J; junction bases left unmatched: 2. The CDR3 loop spans 14 amino acids. Germline V gene data show CDR1 as LNHNV and CDR2 as YYDKDF (reference sequence). As DNA, the CDR3 is TGTGCCACCAGCCGACTAGCGGGGCCCTACGAGCAGTACTTC. It is translated as CATSRLAGPYEQYF.

J is TRBJ2-7 and V is TRBV2, with 7 bases fitting TRBD2. This CDR3 contains 14 residues. Germline lookup yields CDR1 SNHLY and CDR2 FYNNEI. J was trimmed by 3 bases and V by 0 bases; bases with no gene match: 2. The CDR3 nucleotides are TGTGCCAGCAGTGAAGCGGGGAGGGGCTACGAGCAGTACTTC. Its translation: CASSEAGRGYEQYF.

V and J are TRBV6-4 and TRBJ1-1; no reliable D call. Germline-derived CDR1 and CDR2 are MRHNA and SNTAGT. The CDR3 sequence is 13 residues long. V lost 4 bases and J 1 base, leaving 7 bases between the germline ends. CDR3 in amino acids: CASSVAKNTEAFF. CDR3 in DNA: TGTGCCAGCAGTGTAGCCAAGAACACTGAAGCTTTCTTT.

V is TRBV10-3 and J is TRBJ2-2; perhaps TRBD1 as D (5 bases). The germline V and J ends were trimmed by 10 bases and 3 bases, with 24 bases remaining between them. The CDR3 has 17 amino acids. Germline CDR1 is ENHRY and CDR2 is SYGVKD. The CDR3 DNA reads as TGTGCCACCCTACCGACAGACAGTTTTGGGGACACCGGGGAGCTGTTTTTT. Translating it yields CATLPTDSFGDTGELFF.

The V gene is TRBV27, the J gene TRBJ2-2, with 7 bases that match TRBD1. The CDR3 is 13 amino acids. Germline V gene sequence: CDR1 MNHEY, CDR2 SMNVEV (reference sequence). Trimming cost V 5 bases and J 7 bases; bases outside gene matches: 4. The CDR3 DNA is TGTGCCAGCAGTCCTAGGGGGCACGGGGAGCTGTTTTTT. It encodes CASSPRGHGELFF.

The gene calls are TRBV7-2 and TRBJ1-6, with a possible D match to TRBD1 (5 bases). In germline, CDR1 is SGHTA, CDR2 FQGNSA. The germline V and J ends were trimmed by 5 bases and 6 bases, with 20 bases remaining between them. This CDR3 spans 17 amino acids. CDR3 in DNA: TGTGCCAGCAGCCCCCAGCGGGGCGGTAAAAGTAATTCACCCCTCCACTTT. Its translation: CASSPQRGGKSNSPLHF.

J is TRBJ1-1 and V is TRBV19, with unresolved D. Trimming removed 0 bases from V and 2 bases from J, with 10 bases in between. Germline V gene data show CDR1 as LNHDA and CDR2 as SQIVND (reference sequence). The CDR3 consists of 15 residues. In DNA form, the CDR3 reads TGTGCCAGTAGTATAGATTCTGGCATAAACACTGAAGCTTTCTTT. It specifies CASSIDSGINTEAFF. Variable domain in full (rest from reference TRBV19 and TRBJ1-1): DGGITQSPKYLFRKEGQNVTLSCEQNLNHDAMYWYRQDPGQGLRLIYYSQIVNDFQKGDIAEGYSVSREKKESFPLTVTSAQKNPTAFYLCASSIDSGINTEAFFGQGTRLTVV.

The V and J genes are TRBV10-2 and TRBJ2-7, with D possibly matching TRBD2 (6 bases). The CDR3 loop spans 14 amino acids. Trimming cost V 6 bases and J 2 bases, with 14 bases left between them. The germline CDR1 and CDR2 sequences are WSHSY and SAAADI. CDR3 in DNA: TGCGCCAGCAGCACCCAGGGAGGCCCCTACGAGCAGTACTTC. Amino acid sequence: CASSTQGGPYEQYF.

This sequence joins TRBV24-1 and TRBJ1-5, with no clear D. The CDR3 consists of 12 residues. Between the trimmed V and J ends, which lost 7 bases and 6 bases, there was a span of 9 bases. Germline assignment: CDR1 KGHDR and CDR2 SFDVKD. The CDR3 region is CATSDRGQPQHF. CDR3 DNA sequence: TGTGCCACCAGCGACCGGGGTCAGCCCCAGCATTTT.

CDR3: CASSATSGFSTDTQYF. As DNA, the CDR3 is TGTGCCAGCAGCGCGACTAGCGGGTTTAGCACAGATACGCAGTATTTT. The rearrangement joins TRBV3-1 (or the pseudogene TRBV3-2) to TRBJ2-3; 10 bases are a match to TRBD2. The germline gives CDR1 LGHDT, CDR2 YNNKEL (reference sequence). The V segment lost 5 bases and the J segment 0 bases; nucleotides outside the gene matches: 5. There are 16 residues in the CDR3.

The V gene is TRBV11-2, the J gene TRBJ2-5; 11 nucleotides agree with TRBD2. J was trimmed by 3 bases and V by 4 bases; bases with no gene match: 4. There are 15 residues in the CDR3. CDR1 is SGHAT and CDR2 is FQNNGV in the germline V gene. This chain's CDR3 is CASSSMGLAEETQYF. For the CDR3, the DNA is TGTGCCAGCAGCTCCATGGGACTAGCGGAAGAGACCCAGTACTTC.

The rearrangement joins TRBV28 to TRBJ2-1; 11 bases match TRBD2. Germline V gene data show CDR1 as MDHEN and CDR2 as SYDVKM. V was clipped by 7 bases and J by 14 bases; unmatched bases: 13. The CDR3 has 14 residues. Written as DNA, the CDR3 is TGTGCCAGCACCAAGGGACTAGCGGTTTCCCGCGAGTTCTTC. Amino acids: CASTKGLAVSREFF.

The chain employs TRBV5-1 and TRBJ1-5; D is ambiguous. CDR3 size: 16 residues. V was pared by 0 bases and J by 2 bases, with 12 bases between. Germline V gives CDR1 SGHRS, CDR2 YFSETQ. The CDR3: CASSLGHPGGNQPQHF. The CDR3 DNA sequence: TGCGCCAGCAGCTTGGGGCACCCCGGAGGCAATCAGCCCCAGCATTTT.

The chain couples TRBV7-8 to TRBJ2-3; a possible D gene is TRBD2 (5 bases). Germline V gene sequence: CDR1 SGHVS, CDR2 FQNEAQ. V was cut by 5 bases and J by 7 bases, with 22 bases left in between. The length of the CDR3 is 16 residues. CDR3 loop: CASSPYLGERLYTQYF. CDR3 in DNA: TGTGCCAGCAGCCCTTACCTTGGGGAGCGGTTATATACGCAGTATTTT.

The chain recombines TRBV21-1 with TRBJ2-7; TRBD1, as called in the table, went unchecked against the DNA. TRBV21-1 is a pseudogene. The CDR3 extends over 14 amino acids. The CDR3 spells CASSSKDRGYEQYF. The CDR3 DNA sequence: TGTGCCAGCAGCTCTAAAGACAGGGGTTACGAGCAGTACTTC.

The chain uses TRBV11-2 and TRBJ1-6; D uncertain. The CDR3 spans 12 residues. The V gene lost 5 bases and the J gene lost 7 bases, with 6 bases spanning the gap. Germline V gives CDR1 SGHAT, CDR2 FQNNGV. CDR3 nucleotide sequence: TGTGCCAGCAGCCACATCAATTCACCCCTCCACTTT. Protein product: CASSHINSPLHF.

The chain links TRBV11-1 to TRBJ2-3, with no clear D. Looked up from germline, CDR1 is SGHAT and CDR2 is FQDESV (reference sequence). The V end was cut by 5 bases, the J end by 0 bases, with 6 bases between. The CDR3 extends over 13 amino acids. The CDR3 loop reads CASSRLSTDTQYF. The CDR3 DNA reads as TGTGCCAGCAGCCGGTTGAGCACAGATACGCAGTATTTT.

This sequence joins TRBV28 and TRBJ2-1; D is possibly TRBD1 (6 bases). The germline V gene has CDR1 MDHEN and CDR2 SYDVKM. This CDR3 is 17 amino acids long. V was cut by 6 bases and J by 6 bases, with 24 bases left in between. CDR3 nucleotide sequence: TGTGCCAGCAGCTTTGCCTCCAGGGGCAAAAAAGGCAATGAGCAGTTCTTC. It is translated as CASSFASRGKKGNEQFF.

The rearrangement links TRBV2 to TRBJ1-6; TRBD1 aligns across 7 bases. With V trimmed by 4 bases and J by 6 bases, 3 bases remained unmatched. CDR3 length equals 14 residues. CDR1 and CDR2 from the germline V gene are SNHLY and FYNNEI. The CDR3 nucleotides are TGTGCCAGCAGTGGGGACAGCTTTAATTCACCCCTCCACTTT. Amino acid sequence: CASSGDSFNSPLHF.

The rearrangement joins TRBV7-2 to TRBJ1-1; TRBD1 agrees at 8 bases. J was trimmed by 1 base and V by 5 bases; bases with no gene match: 6. Germline V gives CDR1 SGHTA, CDR2 FQGNSA. This CDR3 contains 15 residues. In DNA form, the CDR3 reads TGTGCCAGCAGCCGTCGGACAGGGAGGAACACTGAAGCTTTCTTT. Protein: CASSRRTGRNTEAFF.